This TCR beta chain stems from a study of CD8 T cells in Susac syndrome. Random hexamers were used to reverse transcribe an amount of roughly 0.45 to 1 ug RNA. TCRdb re-called the immunoSEQ multiplex PCR reads with MiXCR, one entry per CDR3 protein. The table lists about 200,000 distinct CDR3 sequences, nearly 95% of them singletons, with 0.093% in the top ten. There are 12 residues in the CDR3. Trimming took off 0 bases at V and 5 bases at J, with 8 bases between the two ends. Germline CDR1 is SQVTM and CDR2 is ANQGSEA. The clonotype comes from a human donor with multiple sclerosis. The chain carries TRBV29-1 and TRBJ2-7; D is undetermined. The material sequenced was CD4+ T cells from PBMCs. The CDR3 protein is CSVEDWQHEQYF. CDR3 DNA: TGCAGCGTTGAAGATTGGCAGCACGAGCAGTACTTC.